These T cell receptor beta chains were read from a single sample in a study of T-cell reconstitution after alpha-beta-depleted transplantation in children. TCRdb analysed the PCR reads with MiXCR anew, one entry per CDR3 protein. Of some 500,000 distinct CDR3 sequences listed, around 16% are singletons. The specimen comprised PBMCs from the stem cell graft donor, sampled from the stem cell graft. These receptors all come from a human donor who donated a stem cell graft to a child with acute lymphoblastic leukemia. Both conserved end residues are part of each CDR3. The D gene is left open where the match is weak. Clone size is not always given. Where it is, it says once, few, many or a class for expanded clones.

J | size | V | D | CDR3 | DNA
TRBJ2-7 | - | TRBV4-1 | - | CASSRNRAESHEQYF | TGCGCCAGCAGCCGCAACAGGGCAGAGTCGCACGAGCAGTACTTC
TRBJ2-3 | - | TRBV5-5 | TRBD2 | CASSWGGKSTDTQYF | TGTGCCAGCAGCTGGGGGGGGAAGAGCACAGATACGCAGTATTTT
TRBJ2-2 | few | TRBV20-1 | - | CSARGGSLHTGELFF | TGCAGTGCTAGAGGGGGAAGTCTGCACACCGGGGAGCTGTTTTTT
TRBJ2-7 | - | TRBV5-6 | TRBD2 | CASSYVAGGPYEQYF | TGTGCCAGCAGCTACGTAGCGGGAGGGCCTTACGAGCAGTACTTC
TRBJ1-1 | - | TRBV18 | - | CASSAQGRTEAFF | TGTGCCAGCTCAGCACAGGGAAGAACTGAAGCTTTCTTT
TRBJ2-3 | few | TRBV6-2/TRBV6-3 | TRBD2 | CASSYSILAEPPDTQYF | TGTGCCAGCAGTTACTCGATTCTAGCGGAGCCCCCAGATACGCAGTATTTT
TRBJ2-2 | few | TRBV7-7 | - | CASAPGAGELFF | TGTGCCAGCGCCCCCGGTGCCGGGGAGCTGTTTTTT
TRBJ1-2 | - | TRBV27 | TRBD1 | CASSSPGQGKDGYTF | TGTGCCAGCAGTTCGCCGGGACAGGGGAAGGATGGCTACACCTTC
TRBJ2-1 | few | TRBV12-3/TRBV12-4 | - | CASSPPGNEQFF | TGTGCCAGCAGTCCCCCGGGCAATGAGCAGTTCTTC
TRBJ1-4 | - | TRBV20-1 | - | CSARPFGRDEKLFF | TGCAGTGCTAGACCCTTTGGGAGGGATGAAAAACTGTTTTTT
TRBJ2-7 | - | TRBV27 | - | CASSLSLRGIRAAFYEQYF | TGTGCCAGCAGTTTATCGCTCCGGGGGATTAGGGCGGCCTTCTACGAGCAGTACTTC
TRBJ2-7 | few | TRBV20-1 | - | CSARVKGIYAYEQYF | TGCAGTGCTAGAGTAAAGGGAATCTACGCCTACGAGCAGTACTTC
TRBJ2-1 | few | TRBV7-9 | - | CASSLGSGEWNEQFF | TGTGCCAGCAGCTTAGGGTCGGGAGAGTGGAATGAGCAGTTCTTC
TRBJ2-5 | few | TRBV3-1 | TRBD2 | CASSQDRLAETQYF | TGTGCCAGCAGCCAAGATCGACTAGCGGAGACCCAGTACTTC
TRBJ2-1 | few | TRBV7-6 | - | CASSSTLNEQFF | TGTGCCAGCAGCTCTACCCTCAATGAGCAGTTCTTC
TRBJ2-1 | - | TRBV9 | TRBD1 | CASSGPGQNNEQFF | TGTGCCAGCAGCGGACCGGGACAGAACAATGAGCAGTTCTTC
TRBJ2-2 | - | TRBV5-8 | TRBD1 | CASSLEDRVTGELFF | TGTGCCAGCAGCTTGGAGGACAGGGTCACCGGGGAGCTGTTTTTT
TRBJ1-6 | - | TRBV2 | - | CASSEFRLGNSPLHF | TGTGCCAGCAGTGAATTCAGACTCGGAAATTCACCCCTCCACTTT
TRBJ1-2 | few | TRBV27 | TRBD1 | CASSHRGPDGYTF | TGTGCCAGCAGTCACAGGGGGCCTGATGGCTACACCTTC
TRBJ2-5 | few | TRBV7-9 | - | CASSPMGVTETQYF | TGTGCCAGCAGCCCGATGGGGGTTACAGAGACCCAGTACTTC
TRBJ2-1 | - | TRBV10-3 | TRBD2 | CAVGNSGKNNEQFF | TGTGCCGTCGGAAATAGCGGGAAAAACAATGAGCAGTTCTTC
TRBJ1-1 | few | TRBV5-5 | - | CASSLAGMTEAFF | TGTGCCAGCAGCTTGGCCGGAATGACTGAAGCTTTCTTT
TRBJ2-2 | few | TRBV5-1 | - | CASSLVSSLTGELFF | TGCGCCAGCAGCTTGGTCTCCAGTCTAACCGGGGAGCTGTTTTTT
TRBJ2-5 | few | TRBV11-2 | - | CASSSWGQGQETQYF | TGTGCCAGCAGCTCCTGGGGCCAGGGTCAAGAGACCCAGTACTTC
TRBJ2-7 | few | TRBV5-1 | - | CASSLEHFYEQYF | TGCGCCAGCAGCTTGGAACACTTCTACGAGCAGTACTTC
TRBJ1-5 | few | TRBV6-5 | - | CASSYSGRPNQPQHF | TGTGCCAGCAGTTACTCCGGGCGACCCAATCAGCCCCAGCATTTT
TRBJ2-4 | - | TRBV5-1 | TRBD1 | CASSFGTDKNIQYF | TGCGCCAGCAGCTTCGGGACAGACAAAAACATTCAGTACTTC
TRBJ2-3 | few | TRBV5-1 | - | CASRSEGTDTQYF | TGCGCCAGCAGATCCGAGGGCACAGATACGCAGTATTTT
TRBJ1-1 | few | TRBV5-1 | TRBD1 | CASSWDRSNTEAFF | TGCGCCAGCAGCTGGGACAGGAGTAACACTGAAGCTTTCTTT
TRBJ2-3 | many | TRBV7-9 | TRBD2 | CASSLLSGSVGTDTQYF | TGTGCCAGCAGCTTACTTAGCGGGAGTGTCGGCACAGATACGCAGTATTTT
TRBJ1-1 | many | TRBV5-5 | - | CASSLGPSGSTEAFF | TGTGCCAGCAGCTTGGGACCGAGCGGGAGTACTGAAGCTTTCTTT
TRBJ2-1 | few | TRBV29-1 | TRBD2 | CSGRTSGSEQFF | TGCAGCGGAAGGACTAGCGGGAGTGAGCAGTTCTTC
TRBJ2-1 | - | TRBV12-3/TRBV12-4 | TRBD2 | CACSLVVAGVGRSYNEQFF | TGTGCATGCAGTTTAGTGGTAGCGGGAGTGGGGCGCTCCTACAATGAGCAGTTCTTC
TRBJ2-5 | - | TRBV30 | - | CGGGRQETQYF | TGTGGCGGGGGCAGACAAGAGACCCAGTACTTC
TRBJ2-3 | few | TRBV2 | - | CASSKQGGDTQYF | TGTGCCAGCAGTAAACAGGGAGGCGATACGCAGTATTTT
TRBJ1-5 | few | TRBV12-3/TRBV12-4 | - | CASSVDRPSAQHF | TGTGCCAGCAGCGTGGACAGACCGTCGGCCCAGCATTTT
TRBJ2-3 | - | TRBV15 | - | CATSPRGARDTQYF | TGTGCCACCAGCCCCAGGGGGGCGCGGGATACGCAGTATTTT
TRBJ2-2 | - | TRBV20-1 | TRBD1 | CSARSGGRFTGELFF | TGCAGTGCTAGGTCAGGGGGCCGTTTCACCGGGGAGCTGTTTTTT
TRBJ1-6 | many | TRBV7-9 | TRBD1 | CASSLGQGWPLHF | TGTGCCAGCAGCCTAGGACAGGGTTGGCCCCTCCACTTT
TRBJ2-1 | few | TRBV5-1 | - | CASSFTGPRYNEQFF | TGCGCCAGCAGCTTTACAGGGCCCCGGTACAATGAGCAGTTCTTC